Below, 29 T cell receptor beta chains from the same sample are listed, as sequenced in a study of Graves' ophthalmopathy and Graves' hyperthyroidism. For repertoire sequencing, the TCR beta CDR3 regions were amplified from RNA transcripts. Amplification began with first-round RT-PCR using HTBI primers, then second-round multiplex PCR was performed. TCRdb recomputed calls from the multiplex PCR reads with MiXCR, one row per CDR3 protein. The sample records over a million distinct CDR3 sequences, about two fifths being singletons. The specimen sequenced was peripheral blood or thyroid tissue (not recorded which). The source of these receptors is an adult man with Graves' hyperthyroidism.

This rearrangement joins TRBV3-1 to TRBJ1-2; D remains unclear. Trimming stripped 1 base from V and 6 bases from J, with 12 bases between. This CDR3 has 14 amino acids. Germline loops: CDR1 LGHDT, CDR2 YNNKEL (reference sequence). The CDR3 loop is CASSQVGQNHGYTF. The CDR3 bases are TGTGCCAGCAGCCAAGTGGGTCAGAACCATGGCTACACCTTC.

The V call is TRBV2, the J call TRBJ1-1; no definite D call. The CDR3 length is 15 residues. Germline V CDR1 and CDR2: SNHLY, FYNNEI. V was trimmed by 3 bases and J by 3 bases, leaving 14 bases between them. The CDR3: CASSEEGPTYTEAFF. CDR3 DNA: TGTGCCAGCAGTGAGGAAGGACCAACGTACACTGAAGCTTTCTTT.

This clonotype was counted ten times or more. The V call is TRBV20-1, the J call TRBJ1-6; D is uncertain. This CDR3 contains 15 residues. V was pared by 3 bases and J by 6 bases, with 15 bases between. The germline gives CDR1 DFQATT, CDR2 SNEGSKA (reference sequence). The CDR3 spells CSASDAAITNSPLHF. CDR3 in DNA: TGCAGTGCTAGTGATGCCGCTATAACTAATTCACCCCTCCACTTT.

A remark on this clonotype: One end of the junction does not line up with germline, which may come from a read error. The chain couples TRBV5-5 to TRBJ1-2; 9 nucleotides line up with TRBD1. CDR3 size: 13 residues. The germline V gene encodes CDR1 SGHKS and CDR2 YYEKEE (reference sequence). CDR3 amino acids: CAGSGGQGEGYTF. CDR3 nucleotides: TGTGCCGGCAGCGGGGGACAGGGAGAGGGCTACACCTTC. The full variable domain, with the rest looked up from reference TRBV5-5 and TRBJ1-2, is DAGVTQSPTHLIKTRGQQVTLRCSPISGHKSVSWYQQVLGQGPQFIFQYYEKEERGRGNFPDRFSARQFPNYSSELNVNALLLGDSALYLCAGSGGQGEGYTFGSGTRLTVV.

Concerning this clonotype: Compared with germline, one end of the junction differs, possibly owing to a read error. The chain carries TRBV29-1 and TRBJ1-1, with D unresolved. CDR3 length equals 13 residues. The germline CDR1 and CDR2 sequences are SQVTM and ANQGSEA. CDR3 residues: CSTKDYQNTEASF. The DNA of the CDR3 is TGCAGCACCAAAGACTACCAGAACACTGAAGCTTCCTTT.

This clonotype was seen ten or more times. The CDR3 spells CSVFGQGVSYEQYF. The CDR3 nucleotides are TGCAGCGTTTTTGGACAGGGCGTTTCCTACGAGCAGTACTTC. The chain links TRBV29-1 to TRBJ2-7, with TRBD1 identical over 8 bases. V lost 5 bases, J lost 1 base, and 7 bases stayed unmatched. CDR3 length equals 14 residues. The germline CDR1 and CDR2 sequences are SQVTM and ANQGSEA.

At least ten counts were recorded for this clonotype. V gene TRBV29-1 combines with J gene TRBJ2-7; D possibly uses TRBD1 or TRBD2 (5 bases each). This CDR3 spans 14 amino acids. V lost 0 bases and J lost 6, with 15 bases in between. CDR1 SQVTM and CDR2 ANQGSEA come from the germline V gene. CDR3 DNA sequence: TGCAGCGTTGAAGACGGGGCAGCATTGGGCGAGCAGTACTTC. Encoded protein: CSVEDGAALGEQYF.

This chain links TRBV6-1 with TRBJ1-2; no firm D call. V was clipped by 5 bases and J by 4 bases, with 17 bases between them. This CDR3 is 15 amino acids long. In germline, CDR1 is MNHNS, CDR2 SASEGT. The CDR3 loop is CASSLVGRLPYGYTF. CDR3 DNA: TGTGCCAGCAGTCTGGTGGGCAGACTTCCCTATGGCTACACCTTC.

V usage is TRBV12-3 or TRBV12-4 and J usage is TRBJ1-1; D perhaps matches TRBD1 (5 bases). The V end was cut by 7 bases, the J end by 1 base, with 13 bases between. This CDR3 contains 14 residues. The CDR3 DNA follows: TGTGCCAGCACCTGGGGGGACGGGAACACTGAAGCTTTCTTT. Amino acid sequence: CASTWGDGNTEAFF.

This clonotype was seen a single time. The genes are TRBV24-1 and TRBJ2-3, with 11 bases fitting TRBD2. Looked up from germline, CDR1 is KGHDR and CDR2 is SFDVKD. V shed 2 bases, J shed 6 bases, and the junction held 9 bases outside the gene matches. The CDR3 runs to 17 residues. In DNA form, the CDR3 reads TGTGCCACCAGTGATTGGAAACTAGCGGGAGTTTCGGATACGCAGTATTTT. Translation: CATSDWKLAGVSDTQYF.

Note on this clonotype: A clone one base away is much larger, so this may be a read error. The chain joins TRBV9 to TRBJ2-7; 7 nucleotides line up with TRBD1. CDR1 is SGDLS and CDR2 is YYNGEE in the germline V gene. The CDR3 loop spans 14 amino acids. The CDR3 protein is CASGVGYRGTEQYF. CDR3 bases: TGTGCCAGCGGCGTAGGGTACAGGGGCACCGAGCAGTACTTC.

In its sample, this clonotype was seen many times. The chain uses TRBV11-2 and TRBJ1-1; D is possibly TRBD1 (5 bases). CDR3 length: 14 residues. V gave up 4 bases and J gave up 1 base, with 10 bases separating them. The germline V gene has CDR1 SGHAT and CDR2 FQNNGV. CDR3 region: CASSSGLANTEAFF. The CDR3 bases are TGTGCCAGCAGCTCAGGGTTGGCGAACACTGAAGCTTTCTTT.

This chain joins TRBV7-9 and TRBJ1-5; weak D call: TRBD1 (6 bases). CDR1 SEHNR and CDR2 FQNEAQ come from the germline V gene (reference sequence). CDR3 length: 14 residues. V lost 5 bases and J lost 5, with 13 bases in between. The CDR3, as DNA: TGTGCCAGCAGCCGGGCAGGGGCCGATCAGCCCCAGCATTTT. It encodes CASSRAGADQPQHF.

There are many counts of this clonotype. The CDR3 reads CASSYSAGTTGYTF. CDR3 DNA: TGTGCCAGCAGTTACAGCGCAGGGACTACTGGCTACACCTTC. The chain links TRBV6-6 to TRBJ1-2; possible D gene TRBD1, 5 bases. The CDR3 totals 14 residues. V was clipped by 2 bases and J by 7 bases, with 14 bases between them. The germline CDR1 and CDR2 sequences are MNHNY and SVGAGI (reference sequence).

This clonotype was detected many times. This CDR3 reads CASSPNSYGYTF. The CDR3 DNA reads TGTGCCAGTAGTCCAAACAGCTATGGCTACACCTTC. This chain connects TRBV19 to TRBJ1-2; D unresolved. The CDR3 runs to 12 residues. Germline-derived CDR1 and CDR2 are LNHDA and SQIVND (reference sequence). Deletions cut 5 bases from V and 4 bases from J, with 8 bases between.

This chain's CDR3 is CASSSGQGALETQYF. CDR3 DNA sequence: TGTGCCAGCAGCTCCGGACAGGGGGCTCTGGAGACCCAGTACTTC. The chain employs TRBV7-2 and TRBJ2-5, with TRBD1 matching over 11 bases. V lost 4 bases and J lost 5; bases outside the gene matches: 6. Germline CDR1 reads SGHTA; CDR2 reads FQGNSA. CDR3 length: 15 amino acids.

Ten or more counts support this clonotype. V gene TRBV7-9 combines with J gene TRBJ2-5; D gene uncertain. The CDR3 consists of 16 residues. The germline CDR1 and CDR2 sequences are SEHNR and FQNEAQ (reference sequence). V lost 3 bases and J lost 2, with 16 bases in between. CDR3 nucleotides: TGTGCCAGCAGCTTCACCCCCGGACGGAGTCAAGAGACCCAGTACTTC. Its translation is CASSFTPGRSQETQYF.

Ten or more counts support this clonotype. The CDR3 DNA follows: TGTGCCACCAGTGATGTCACAGGGGGATGGGGCGAGCAGTACTTC. The encoded protein is CATSDVTGGWGEQYF. The V call is TRBV24-1, the J call TRBJ2-7, with 8 positions matching TRBD1. Trimming removed 3 bases from V and 6 bases from J; junction bases left unmatched: 9. The CDR3 has 15 amino acids. CDR1 is KGHDR and CDR2 is SFDVKD in the germline V gene.

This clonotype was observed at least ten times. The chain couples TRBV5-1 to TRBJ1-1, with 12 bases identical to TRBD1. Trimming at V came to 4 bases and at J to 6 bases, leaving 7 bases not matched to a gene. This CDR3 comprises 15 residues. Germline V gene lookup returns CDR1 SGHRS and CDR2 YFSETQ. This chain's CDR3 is CASSGPGQGAAEAFF. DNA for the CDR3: TGCGCCAGCAGCGGACCGGGACAGGGGGCAGCTGAAGCTTTCTTT.

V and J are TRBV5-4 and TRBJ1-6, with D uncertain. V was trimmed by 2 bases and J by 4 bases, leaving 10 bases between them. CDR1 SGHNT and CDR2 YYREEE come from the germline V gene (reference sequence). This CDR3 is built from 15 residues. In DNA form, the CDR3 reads TGTGCCAGCAGCTTCGATGCGGGATATAATTCACCCCTCCACTTT. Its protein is CASSFDAGYNSPLHF.

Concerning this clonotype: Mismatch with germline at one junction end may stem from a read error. CDR3 loop: CASSLTDRGIDGYTF. The CDR3 DNA follows: TGTGCCAGCAGTTTAACTGACAGGGGCATAGATGGCTACACCTTC. V and J are TRBV10-3 and TRBJ1-2, with 8 bases identical to TRBD1. The CDR3 consists of 15 residues. The V gene's germline CDR1 is ENHRY and CDR2 SYGVKD.

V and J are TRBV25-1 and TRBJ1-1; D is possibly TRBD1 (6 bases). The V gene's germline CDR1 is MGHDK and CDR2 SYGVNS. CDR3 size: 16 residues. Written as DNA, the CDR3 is TGTGCTAGGGGGGCCCGGGACCTGACCTTTAACACTGAAGCTTTCTTT. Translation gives CARGARDLTFNTEAFF.

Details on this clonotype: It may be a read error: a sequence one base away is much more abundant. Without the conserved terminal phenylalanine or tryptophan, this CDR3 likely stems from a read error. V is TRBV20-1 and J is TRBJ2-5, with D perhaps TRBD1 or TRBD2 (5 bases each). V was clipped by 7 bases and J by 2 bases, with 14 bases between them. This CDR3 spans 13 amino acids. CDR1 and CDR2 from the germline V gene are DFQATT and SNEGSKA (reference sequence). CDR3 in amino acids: CSGRRGEQETQYV. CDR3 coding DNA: TGCAGTGGTCGGAGAGGGGAACAAGAGACCCAGTACGTC.

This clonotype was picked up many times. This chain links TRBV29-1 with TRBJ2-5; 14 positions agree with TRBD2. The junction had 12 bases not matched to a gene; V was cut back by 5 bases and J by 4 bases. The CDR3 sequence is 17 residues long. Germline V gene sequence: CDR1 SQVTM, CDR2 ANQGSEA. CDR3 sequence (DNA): TGCAGCGTTTTATCTCCCGGGACTAGCGGGGGAAGAGAGACCCAGTACTTC. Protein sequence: CSVLSPGTSGGRETQYF.

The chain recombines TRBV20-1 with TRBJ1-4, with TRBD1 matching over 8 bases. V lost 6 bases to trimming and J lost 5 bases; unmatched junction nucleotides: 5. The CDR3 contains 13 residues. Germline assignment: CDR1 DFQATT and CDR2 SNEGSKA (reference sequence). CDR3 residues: CSATGQENEKLFF. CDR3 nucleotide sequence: TGCAGTGCCACGGGACAGGAAAATGAAAAACTGTTTTTT.

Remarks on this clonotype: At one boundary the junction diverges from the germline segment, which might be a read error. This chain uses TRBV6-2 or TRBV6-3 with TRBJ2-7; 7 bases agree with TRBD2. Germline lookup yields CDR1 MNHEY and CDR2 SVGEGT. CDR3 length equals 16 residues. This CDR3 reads CDSSYSIGEGAYEQYF. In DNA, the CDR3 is TGTGACAGCAGTTACTCGATAGGGGAGGGAGCCTACGAGCAGTACTTC.

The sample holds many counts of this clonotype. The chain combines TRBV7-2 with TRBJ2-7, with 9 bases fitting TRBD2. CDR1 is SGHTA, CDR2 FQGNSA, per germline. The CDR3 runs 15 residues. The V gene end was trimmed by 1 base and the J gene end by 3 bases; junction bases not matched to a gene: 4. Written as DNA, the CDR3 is TGTGCCAGCAGCTTAGTCGGGCGGGAGGGCTACGAGCAGTACTTC. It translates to CASSLVGREGYEQYF. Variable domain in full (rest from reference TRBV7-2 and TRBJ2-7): GAGVSQSPSNKVTEKGKDVELRCDPISGHTALYWYRQSLGQGLEFLIYFQGNSAPDKSGLPSDRFSAERTGGSVSTLTIQRTQQEDSAVYLCASSLVGREGYEQYFGPGTRLTVT.

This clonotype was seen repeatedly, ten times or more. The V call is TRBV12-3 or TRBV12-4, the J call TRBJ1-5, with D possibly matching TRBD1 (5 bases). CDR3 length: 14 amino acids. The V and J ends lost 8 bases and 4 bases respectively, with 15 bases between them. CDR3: CASVRDGGNQPQHF. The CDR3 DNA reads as TGTGCCAGCGTCCGGGACGGGGGGAATCAGCCCCAGCATTTT.

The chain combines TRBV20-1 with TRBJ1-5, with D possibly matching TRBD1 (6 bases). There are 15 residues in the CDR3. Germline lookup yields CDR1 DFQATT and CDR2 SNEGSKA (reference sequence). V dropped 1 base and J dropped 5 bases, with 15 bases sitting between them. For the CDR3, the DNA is TGCAGTGCTAGAGGATCGGACAGAGGTTATCAGCCCCAGCATTTT. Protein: CSARGSDRGYQPQHF.